Sequencing of this T cell receptor beta chain was carried out in a study of OX40 agonist ivuxolimab in advanced cancers. Profiled with immunoSEQ multiplex PCR; TCRdb holds only in-frame clones, not every one. The table includes more than 30,000 clones, 87% detected once. The CDR3 length is 14 residues. The germline CDR1 and CDR2 sequences are MNHNS and SASEGT. Germline trimming cut 6 bases from V and 7 bases from J; bases unmatched to any gene: 9. This sample comprised CD4+ or CD8+ T cells sorted from blood, obtained in a trial of the OX40 agonist ivuxolimab. The clonotype comes from an adult with an advanced solid tumor such as melanoma, head and neck, liver or kidney cancer. The chain uses TRBV6-1 and TRBJ2-7; 10 bases align to TRBD2. CDR3 sequence reads: CASSSGTSVGEQYF. CDR3 sequence (DNA): TGTGCCAGCAGCTCCGGGACTAGCGTGGGAGAGCAGTACTTC.